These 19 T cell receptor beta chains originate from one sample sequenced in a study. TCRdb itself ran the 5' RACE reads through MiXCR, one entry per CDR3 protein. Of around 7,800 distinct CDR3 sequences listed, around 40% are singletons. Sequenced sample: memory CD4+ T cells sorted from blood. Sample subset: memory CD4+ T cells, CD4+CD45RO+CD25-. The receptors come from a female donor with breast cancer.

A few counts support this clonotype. CDR3 amino acids: CASSFGTEVYGYTF. The CDR3 coding sequence is TGTGCCAGCAGCTTCGGGACAGAGGTATATGGCTACACCTTC. The V and J genes are TRBV6-2 or TRBV6-3 and TRBJ1-2; 7 bases align to TRBD1. Germline V gene lookup returns CDR1 MNHEY and CDR2 SVGEGT. V lost 6 bases to trimming and J lost 5 bases; unmatched junction nucleotides: 9. The CDR3 covers 14 residues.

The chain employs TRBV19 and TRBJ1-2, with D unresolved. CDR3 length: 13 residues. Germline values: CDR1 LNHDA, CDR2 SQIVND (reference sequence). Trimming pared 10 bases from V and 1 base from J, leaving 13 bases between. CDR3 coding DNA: TGTGCCACCGCACGAACAGATAACTATGGCTACACCTTC. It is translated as CATARTDNYGYTF.

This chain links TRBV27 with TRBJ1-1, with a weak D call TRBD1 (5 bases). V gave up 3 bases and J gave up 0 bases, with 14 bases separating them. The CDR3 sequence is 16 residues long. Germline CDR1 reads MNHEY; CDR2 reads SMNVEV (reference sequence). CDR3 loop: CASSFSRDKMNTEAFF. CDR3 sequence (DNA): TGTGCCAGCAGTTTTAGCAGGGATAAGATGAACACTGAAGCTTTCTTT.

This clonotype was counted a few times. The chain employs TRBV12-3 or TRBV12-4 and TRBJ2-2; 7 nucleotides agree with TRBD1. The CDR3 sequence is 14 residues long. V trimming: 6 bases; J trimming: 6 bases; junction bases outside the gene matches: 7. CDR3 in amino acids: CASRQDRAAGELFF. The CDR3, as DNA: TGTGCCAGCAGGCAAGACAGGGCGGCCGGGGAGCTGTTTTTT.

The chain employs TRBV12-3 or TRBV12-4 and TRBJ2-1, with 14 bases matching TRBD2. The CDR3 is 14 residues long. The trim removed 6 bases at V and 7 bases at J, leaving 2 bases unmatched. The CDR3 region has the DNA TGTGCCAGCAGACGGACTAGCGGGGGGAATGAGCAGTTCTTC. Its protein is CASRRTSGGNEQFF.

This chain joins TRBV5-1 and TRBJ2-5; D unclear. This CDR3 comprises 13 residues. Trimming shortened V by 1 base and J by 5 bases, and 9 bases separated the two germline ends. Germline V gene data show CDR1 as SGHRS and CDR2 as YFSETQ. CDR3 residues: CASSLLPGETQYF. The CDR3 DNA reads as TGCGCCAGCAGCTTGTTACCCGGGGAGACCCAGTACTTC.

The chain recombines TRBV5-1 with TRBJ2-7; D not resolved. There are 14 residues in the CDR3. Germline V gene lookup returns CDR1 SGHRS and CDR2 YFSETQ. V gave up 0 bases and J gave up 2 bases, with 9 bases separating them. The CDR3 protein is CASSLVIKPYEQYF. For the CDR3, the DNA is TGCGCCAGCAGCTTGGTAATCAAGCCCTACGAGCAGTACTTC.

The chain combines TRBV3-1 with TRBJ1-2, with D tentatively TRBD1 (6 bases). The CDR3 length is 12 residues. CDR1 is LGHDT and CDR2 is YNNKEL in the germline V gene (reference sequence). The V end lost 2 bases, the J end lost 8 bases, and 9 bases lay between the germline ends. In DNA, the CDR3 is TGTGCCAGCAGCCAAACAGGGAAAGGCTACACCTTC. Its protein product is CASSQTGKGYTF.

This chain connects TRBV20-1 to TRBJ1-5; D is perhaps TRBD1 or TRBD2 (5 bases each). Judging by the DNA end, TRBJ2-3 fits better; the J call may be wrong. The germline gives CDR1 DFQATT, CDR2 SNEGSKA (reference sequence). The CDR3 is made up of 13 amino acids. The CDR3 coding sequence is TGCAGTGCTAGGGGGACCGAGGATCAGCCCCAGTATTTT. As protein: CSARGTEDQPQYF.

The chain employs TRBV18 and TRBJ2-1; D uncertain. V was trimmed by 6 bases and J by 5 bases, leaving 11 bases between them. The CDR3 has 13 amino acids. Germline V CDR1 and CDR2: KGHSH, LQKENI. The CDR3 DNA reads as TGTGCCAGCTCTTCCGGGCCTGACAATGAGCAGTTCTTC. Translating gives CASSSGPDNEQFF.

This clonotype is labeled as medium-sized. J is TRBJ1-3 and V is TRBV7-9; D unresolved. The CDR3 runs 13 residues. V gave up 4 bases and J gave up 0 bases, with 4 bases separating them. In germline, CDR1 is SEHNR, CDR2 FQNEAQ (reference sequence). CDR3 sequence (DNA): TGTGCCAGCAGCTGGAGCTCTGGAAACACCATATATTTT. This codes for CASSWSSGNTIYF.

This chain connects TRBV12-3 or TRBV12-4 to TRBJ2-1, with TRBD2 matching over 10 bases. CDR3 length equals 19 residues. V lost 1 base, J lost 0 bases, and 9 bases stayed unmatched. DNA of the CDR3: TGTGCCAGCAGTTTAGTCTTAGCGGGGGGACCCAGCTCCTACAATGAGCAGTTCTTC. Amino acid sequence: CASSLVLAGGPSSYNEQFF.

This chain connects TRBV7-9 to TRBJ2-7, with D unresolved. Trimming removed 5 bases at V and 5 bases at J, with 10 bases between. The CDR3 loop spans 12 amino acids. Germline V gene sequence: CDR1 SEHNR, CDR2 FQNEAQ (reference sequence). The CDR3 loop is CASSLGGHEQYF. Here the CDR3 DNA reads TGTGCCAGCAGCCTTGGTGGCCACGAGCAGTACTTC.

CDR3 nucleotides: TGTGCCAGCTCACCGGACGGGGTAAATGGCTACACCTTC. It codes for CASSPDGVNGYTF. The chain links TRBV18 to TRBJ1-2; D is ambiguous. Germline assignment: CDR1 KGHSH and CDR2 LQKENI. Trimming took 3 bases from V and 6 from J, leaving 11 bases between them. This CDR3 is 13 amino acids long.

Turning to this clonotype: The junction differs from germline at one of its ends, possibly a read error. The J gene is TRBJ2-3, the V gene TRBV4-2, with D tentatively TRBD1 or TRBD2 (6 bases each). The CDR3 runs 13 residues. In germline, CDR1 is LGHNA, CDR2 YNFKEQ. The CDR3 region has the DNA TGCGCCAGCAGCCCCCCGGGGGCAGATACACAGTATTTT. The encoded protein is CASSPPGADTQYF.

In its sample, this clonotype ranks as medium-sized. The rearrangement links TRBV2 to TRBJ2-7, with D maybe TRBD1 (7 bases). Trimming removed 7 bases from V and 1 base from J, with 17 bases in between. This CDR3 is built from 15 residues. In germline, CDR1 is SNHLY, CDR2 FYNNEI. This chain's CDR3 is CASKEGADRSYEQYF. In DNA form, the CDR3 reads TGTGCCAGCAAGGAGGGGGCCGACAGATCCTACGAGCAGTACTTC.

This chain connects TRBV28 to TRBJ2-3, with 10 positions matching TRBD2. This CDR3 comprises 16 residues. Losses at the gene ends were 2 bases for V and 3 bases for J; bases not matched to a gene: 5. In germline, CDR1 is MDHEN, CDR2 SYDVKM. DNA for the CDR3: TGTGCCAGCAGTTTAGGGGCTAGCGGGGGTACAGATACGCAGTATTTT. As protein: CASSLGASGGTDTQYF.

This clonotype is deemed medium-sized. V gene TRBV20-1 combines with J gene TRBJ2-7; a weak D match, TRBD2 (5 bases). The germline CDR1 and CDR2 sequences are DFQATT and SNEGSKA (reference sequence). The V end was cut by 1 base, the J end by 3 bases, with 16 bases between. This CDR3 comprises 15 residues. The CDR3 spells CSARGTGGFHYEQYF. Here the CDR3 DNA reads TGCAGTGCTAGAGGTACGGGCGGGTTCCACTACGAGCAGTACTTC.

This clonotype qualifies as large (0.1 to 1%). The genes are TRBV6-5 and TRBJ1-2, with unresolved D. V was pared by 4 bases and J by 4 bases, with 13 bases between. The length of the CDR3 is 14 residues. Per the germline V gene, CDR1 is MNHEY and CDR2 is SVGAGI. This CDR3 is CASSSWASGYGYTF. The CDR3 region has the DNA TGTGCCAGCAGTTCATGGGCGTCCGGCTATGGCTACACCTTC.